This T cell receptor beta chain was captured by sequencing in a study of T cell clones after liver transplantation. Across the study: In this trial, immunosuppression withdrawal was attempted within 2 years of liver transplant. A pre-transplant mixed lymphocyte reaction with TCRbeta sequencing defined graft-donor-reactive clones followed in post-transplant blood. Study conclusions and caveats: In a couple of subjects, few donor cells limited the measurable donor-reactive repertoire. Rather than being deleted, graft donor-reactive T cells may have moved into the graft.

Trimming pared 0 bases from V and 5 bases from J, leaving 11 bases between. The CDR3 extends over 15 amino acids. Germline V gives CDR1 SGHAT, CDR2 FQNNGV. Profiling relied on immunoSEQ multiplex PCR, and the TCRdb table lists in-frame clones only, not all of them. The sample comprises 25,000 to 40,000 clones, 90% to 95% of which are singletons, and roughly a quarter rests with the top ten. As regards this clone: Antigen specificity is unknown.

The sequence was collected from a human patient who received a liver transplant. Some T cells may originate from the graft donor. This rearrangement joins TRBV11-2 to TRBJ2-4; D possibly uses TRBD1 or TRBD2 (6 bases each). The specimen comprised CD8+ T cells from blood, sampled 12 months after liver transplant. CDR3 DNA: TGTGCCAGCAGCTTAGAACCGGGGGCAGAAAACATTCAGTACTTC. Protein: CASSLEPGAENIQYF.